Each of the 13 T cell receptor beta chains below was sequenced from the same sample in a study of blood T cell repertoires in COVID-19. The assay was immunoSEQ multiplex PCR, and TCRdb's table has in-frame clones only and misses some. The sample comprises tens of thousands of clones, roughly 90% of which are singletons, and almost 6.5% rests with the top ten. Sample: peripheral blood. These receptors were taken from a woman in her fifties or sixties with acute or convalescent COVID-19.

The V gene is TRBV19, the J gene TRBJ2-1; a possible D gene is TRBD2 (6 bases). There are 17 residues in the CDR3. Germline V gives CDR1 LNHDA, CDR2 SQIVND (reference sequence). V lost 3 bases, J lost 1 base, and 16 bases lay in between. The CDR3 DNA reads TGTGCCAGTAGTATCGCGGCGGGGCAAGGTTCCTACAATGAGCAGTTCTTC. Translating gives CASSIAAGQGSYNEQFF.

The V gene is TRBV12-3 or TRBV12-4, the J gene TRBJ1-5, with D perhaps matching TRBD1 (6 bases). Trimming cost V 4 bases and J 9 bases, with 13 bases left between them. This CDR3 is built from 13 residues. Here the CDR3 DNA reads TGTGCCAGCAGTTACACAGGGCCTGGGCCCCAGCATTTT. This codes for CASSYTGPGPQHF.

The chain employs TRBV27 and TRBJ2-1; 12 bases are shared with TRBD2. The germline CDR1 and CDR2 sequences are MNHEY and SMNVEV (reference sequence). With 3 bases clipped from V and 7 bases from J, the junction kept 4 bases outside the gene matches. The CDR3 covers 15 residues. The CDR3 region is CASSFGTSGLNEQFF. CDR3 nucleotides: TGTGCCAGCAGTTTCGGGACTAGCGGGTTAAATGAGCAGTTCTTC.

The CDR3 bases are TGCAGCGCCGGACAGGGAAATCAGCCCCAGCATTTT. It yields the protein CSAGQGNQPQHF. J is TRBJ1-5 and V is TRBV29-1, with 8 bases identical to TRBD1. CDR3 length: 12 amino acids. In germline, CDR1 is SQVTM, CDR2 ANQGSEA. The trim removed 7 bases at V and 4 bases at J, leaving 3 bases unmatched.

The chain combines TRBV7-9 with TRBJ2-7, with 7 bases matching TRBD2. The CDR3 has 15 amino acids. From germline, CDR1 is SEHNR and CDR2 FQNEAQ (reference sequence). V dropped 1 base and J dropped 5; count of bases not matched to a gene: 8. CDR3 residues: CASSLGGSSAHEQYF. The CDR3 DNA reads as TGTGCCAGCAGCTTAGGCGGGAGCTCAGCCCACGAGCAGTACTTC.

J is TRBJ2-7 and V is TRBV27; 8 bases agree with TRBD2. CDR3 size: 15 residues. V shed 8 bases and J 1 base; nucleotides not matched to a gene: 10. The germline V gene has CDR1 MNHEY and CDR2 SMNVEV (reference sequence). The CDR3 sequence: CASSTVSGTSYEQYF. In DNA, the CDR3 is TGTGCCAGCTCCACCGTTAGCGGGACGTCCTACGAGCAGTACTTC.

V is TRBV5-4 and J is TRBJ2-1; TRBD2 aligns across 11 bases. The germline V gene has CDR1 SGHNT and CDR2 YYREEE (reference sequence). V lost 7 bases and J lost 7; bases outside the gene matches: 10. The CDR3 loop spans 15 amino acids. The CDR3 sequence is CASLIAGGPGNEQFF. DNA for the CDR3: TGTGCCAGCTTGATAGCGGGGGGGCCGGGGAATGAGCAGTTCTTC.

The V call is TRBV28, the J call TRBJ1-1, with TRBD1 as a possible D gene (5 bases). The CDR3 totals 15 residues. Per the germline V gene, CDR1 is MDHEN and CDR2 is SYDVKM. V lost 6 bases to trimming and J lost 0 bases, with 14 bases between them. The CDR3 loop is CASRETGILNTEAFF. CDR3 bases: TGTGCCAGCAGGGAAACAGGCATACTGAACACTGAAGCTTTCTTT.

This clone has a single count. The CDR3 DNA sequence: TGTGCCAGCAACCCCCTTCGACAGCCTAATAGCAATCAGCCCCAGCATTTT. Translation: CASNPLRQPNSNQPQHF. The rearrangement links TRBV12-1 to TRBJ1-5; the table's D call of TRBD1 was not tested on the DNA. TRBV12-1 is reported as a pseudogene. The CDR3 covers 17 residues.

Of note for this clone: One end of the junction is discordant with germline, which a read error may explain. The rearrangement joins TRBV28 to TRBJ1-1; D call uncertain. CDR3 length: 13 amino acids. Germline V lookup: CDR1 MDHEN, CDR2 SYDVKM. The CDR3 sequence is CASNLGVKTEAFF. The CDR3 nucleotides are TGTGCCAGCAACCTGGGAGTGAAAACTGAAGCTTTCTTT.

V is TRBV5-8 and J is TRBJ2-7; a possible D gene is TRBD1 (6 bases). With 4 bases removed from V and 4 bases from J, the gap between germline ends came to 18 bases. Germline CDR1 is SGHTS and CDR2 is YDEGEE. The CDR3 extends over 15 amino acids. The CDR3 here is CASSLGEPGTYEQYF. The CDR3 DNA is TGTGCCAGCAGCCTGGGTGAACCAGGGACATACGAGCAGTACTTC.

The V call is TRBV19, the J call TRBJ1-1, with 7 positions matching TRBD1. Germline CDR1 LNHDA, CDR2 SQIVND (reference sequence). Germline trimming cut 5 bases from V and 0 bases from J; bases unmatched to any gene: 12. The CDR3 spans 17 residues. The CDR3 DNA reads TGTGCCAGTAGTGATCCCAGGGGGTTCCTCATGAACACTGAAGCTTTCTTT. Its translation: CASSDPRGFLMNTEAFF.

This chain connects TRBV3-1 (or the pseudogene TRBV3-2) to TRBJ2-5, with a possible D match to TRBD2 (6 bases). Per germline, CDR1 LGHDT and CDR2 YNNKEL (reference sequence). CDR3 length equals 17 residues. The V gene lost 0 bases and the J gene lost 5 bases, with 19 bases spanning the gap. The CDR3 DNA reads TGTGCCAGCAGCCAAGATCTGACGGGAGCCGTTCGGGAGACCCAGTACTTC. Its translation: CASSQDLTGAVRETQYF.